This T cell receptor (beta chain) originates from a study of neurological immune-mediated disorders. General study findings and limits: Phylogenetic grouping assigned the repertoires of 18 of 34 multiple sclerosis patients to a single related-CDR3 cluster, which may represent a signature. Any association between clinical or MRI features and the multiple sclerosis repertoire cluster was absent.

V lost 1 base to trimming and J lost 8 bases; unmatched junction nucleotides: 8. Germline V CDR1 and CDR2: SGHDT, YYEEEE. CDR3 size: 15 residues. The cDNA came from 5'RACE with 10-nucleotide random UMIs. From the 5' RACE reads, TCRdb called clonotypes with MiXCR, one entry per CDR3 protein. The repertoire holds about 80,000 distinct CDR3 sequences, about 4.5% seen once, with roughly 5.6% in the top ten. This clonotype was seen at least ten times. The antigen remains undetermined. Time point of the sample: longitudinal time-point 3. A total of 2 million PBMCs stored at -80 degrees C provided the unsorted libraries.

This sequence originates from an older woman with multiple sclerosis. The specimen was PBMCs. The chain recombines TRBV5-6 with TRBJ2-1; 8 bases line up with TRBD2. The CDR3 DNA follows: TGTGCCAGCAGCTTGTACGGGGGGGGTTGGGATGAGCAGTTCTTC. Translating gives CASSLYGGGWDEQFF.